The rows below give T cell receptor beta chains drawn from one sample of a study of cytomegalovirus exposure and HLA in healthy donors. TCRdb's copy holds only in-frame clones and misses some; the assay was immunoSEQ multiplex PCR. The data contain 90,000 or so clones, around 85% of them singletons. The material sequenced was PBMCs. These receptor sequences come from a man aged 18 to 35 in good health and CMV-seropositive. CDR3s include the opening cysteine and the closing phenylalanine or tryptophan. A D gene is named only where the DNA matches it firmly. For some rows the clone size is stated as once, few or many, or as a class when expanded; others skip it.

V	J	size	D	CDR3	DNA
TRBV11-2	TRBJ2-5	.	.	CASSRRPAGPGVETQYF	TGTGCCAGCAGCCGCCGGCCTGCGGGTCCGGGCGTCGAGACCCAGTACTTC
TRBV5-1	TRBJ2-2	.	TRBD2	CASSLLPGGTGELFF	TGCGCCAGCAGCTTGTTACCGGGAGGAACCGGGGAGCTGTTTTTT
TRBV2	TRBJ2-1	.	.	CASSFQGEDNEQFF	TGTGCCAGCAGTTTTCAGGGGGAGGACAATGAGCAGTTCTTC
TRBV30	TRBJ2-3	few	TRBD2	CAWSVGTSDSTDTQYF	TGTGCCTGGAGTGTGGGGACTAGTGACAGCACAGATACGCAGTATTTT
TRBV9	TRBJ2-3	.	.	CASSATRGGTDTQYF	TGTGCCAGCAGCGCGACTAGGGGAGGCACAGATACGCAGTATTTT
TRBV19	TRBJ2-6	.	TRBD1	CASSRDSLIFAGANVLTF	TGTGCCAGTAGTCGGGACAGCCTCATTTTCGCTGGGGCCAACGTCCTGACTTTC
TRBV18	TRBJ2-7	.	.	CASSPLGYEQYF	TGTGCCAGCTCACCACTCGGTTACGAGCAGTACTTC
TRBV9	TRBJ2-7	.	.	CASSPRSGNTYEQYF	TGTGCCAGCAGCCCAAGGTCAGGGAATACCTACGAGCAGTACTTC
TRBV6-1	TRBJ2-7	.	TRBD1	CASKTGAIEQYF	TGTGCCAGCAAGACAGGGGCCATCGAGCAGTACTTC
TRBV7-9	TRBJ2-5	.	TRBD2	CASSSVAGAQETQYF	TGTGCCAGCAGCTCGGTAGCGGGTGCCCAAGAGACCCAGTACTTC
TRBV9	TRBJ2-1	.	.	CASSPAPEGYNEQFF	TGTGCCAGCAGCCCAGCCCCGGAGGGCTACAATGAGCAGTTCTTC
TRBV7-8	TRBJ2-5	.	TRBD2	CASSLRASGFQETQYF	TGTGCCAGCAGCTTAAGGGCTAGCGGCTTCCAAGAGACCCAGTACTTC
TRBV27	TRBJ1-1	.	.	CASHVFTHRASEAFF	TGTGCCAGCCATGTCTTTACTCACAGAGCCTCTGAAGCTTTCTTT
TRBV6-5	TRBJ1-4	.	.	CASSYGGSSEKLFF	TGTGCCAGCAGTTACGGGGGGAGTAGTGAAAAACTGTTTTTT
TRBV18	TRBJ2-5	few	.	CASSPLTGETQYF	TGTGCCAGCTCTCCTCTCACCGGGGAGACCCAGTACTTC
TRBV4-1	TRBJ2-5	.	TRBD1	CASSQLQGQKTQYF	TGCGCCAGCAGCCAATTACAGGGACAGAAGACCCAGTACTTC
TRBV10-3	TRBJ2-2	.	TRBD2	CAISESEIREGIAGGNTGELFF	TGTGCCATCAGTGAGTCGGAAATTAGAGAGGGTATAGCGGGAGGAAACACCGGGGAGCTGTTTTTT
TRBV11-2	TRBJ2-1	.	TRBD1	CASTTGTGGLRSYNEQFF	TGTGCCTCGACAACCGGGACAGGGGGGTTGAGGTCCTACAATGAGCAGTTCTTC
TRBV6-1	TRBJ2-3	.	.	CASSLGLSSDTQYF	TGTGCCAGCAGTTTGGGACTCTCGTCAGATACGCAGTATTTT
TRBV6-5	TRBJ1-2	.	TRBD1	CASRTGGLDYGYTF	TGTGCCAGCAGAACAGGGGGCTTAGACTATGGCTACACCTTC
TRBV29-1	TRBJ2-1	.	TRBD2	CSVVGTSGRAPNYNEQFF	TGCAGCGTTGTCGGGACTAGCGGGAGGGCCCCAAACTACAATGAGCAGTTCTTC
TRBV2	TRBJ1-1	.	.	CATHLGGNTEAFF	TGTGCCACCCACCTCGGGGGGAACACTGAAGCTTTCTTT
TRBV27	TRBJ2-3	.	.	CASSLSGDTQYF	TGTGCCAGCAGTTTATCCGGGGATACGCAGTATTTT
TRBV19	TRBJ1-5	.	TRBD1	CASSPGQYSNQPQHF	TGTGCCAGTAGCCCGGGACAGTATAGCAATCAGCCCCAGCATTTT
TRBV7-7	TRBJ2-5	few	.	CASSLADSVGETQYF	TGTGCCAGCAGCTTAGCGGACAGCGTAGGAGAGACCCAGTACTTC
TRBV4-2	TRBJ2-1	once	TRBD2	CASSQGWGGQLNEQFF	TGTGCCAGCAGCCAAGGGTGGGGGGGTCAGCTCAATGAGCAGTTCTTC
TRBV28	TRBJ1-1	.	.	CASSTMGRDAAFF	TGTGCCAGCAGTACTATGGGGCGGGACGCGGCTTTCTTT
TRBV19	TRBJ1-2	.	.	CASSIVGGANYGYTF	TGTGCCAGTAGTATAGTAGGCGGAGCTAACTATGGCTACACCTTC
TRBV5-5	TRBJ2-1	.	TRBD2	CASSLGLAAYNEQFF	TGTGCCAGCAGCCTCGGACTAGCGGCTTACAATGAGCAGTTCTTC
TRBV6-1	TRBJ2-7	.	.	CASSAGLLYEQYF	TGTGCCAGCAGTGCCGGACTACTCTACGAGCAGTACTTC
TRBV2	TRBJ1-3	once	.	CASSETRGSGNTIYF	TGTGCCAGCAGTGAGACCAGGGGTTCTGGAAACACCATATATTTT
TRBV15	TRBJ1-4	.	.	CATSRPGEKLFF	TGTGCCACCAGCAGACCAGGGGAAAAACTGTTTTTT
TRBV6-5	TRBJ1-4	.	.	CASSYQGREKLFF	TGTGCCAGCAGTTACCAGGGTCGGGAAAAACTGTTTTTT
TRBV2	TRBJ2-1	.	.	CASKGGDSSPSDAYNEQFF	TGTGCCAGCAAGGGCGGGGACTCTAGTCCCTCTGACGCCTACAATGAGCAGTTCTTC
TRBV13	TRBJ2-1	.	.	CASMEAGTKNYNEQFF	TGTGCCAGCATGGAGGCCGGGACAAAAAATTACAATGAGCAGTTCTTC
TRBV19	TRBJ2-5	once	TRBD1	CASSIRTGVETQYF	TGTGCCAGTAGTATAAGGACAGGGGTAGAGACCCAGTACTTC
TRBV10-3	TRBJ1-1	.	.	CAISESPQGHTEAFF	TGTGCCATCAGTGAGTCTCCCCAGGGGCACACTGAAGCTTTCTTT
TRBV5-1	TRBJ2-3	.	TRBD1	CASSLAGTGDLTDTQYF	TGCGCCAGCAGCTTGGCAGGGACAGGGGACCTCACAGATACGCAGTATTTT
TRBV19	TRBJ2-7	few	TRBD2	CASSIGSGIGEQYF	TGTGCCAGTAGTATAGGCAGCGGGATTGGCGAGCAGTACTTC
TRBV19	TRBJ2-3	.	TRBD2	CASSVSSGDRATQYF	TGTGCCAGTAGTGTATCTAGCGGAGATAGGGCAACGCAGTATTTT
TRBV6-4	TRBJ2-1	.	TRBD2	CASSPSGFYNEQFF	TGTGCCAGCAGTCCTAGCGGTTTCTACAATGAGCAGTTCTTC
TRBV19	TRBJ2-3	.	TRBD2	CASSSRLAGAVDTQYF	TGTGCCAGTAGTTCTCGACTAGCGGGAGCGGTAGATACGCAGTATTTT
TRBV10-3	TRBJ2-7	.	TRBD1	CAISSTGGLSYEQYF	TGTGCCATCAGTTCCACAGGGGGCCTTTCCTACGAGCAGTACTTC
TRBV29-1	TRBJ2-1	.	TRBD1	CSGQGVLNEQFF	TGCAGCGGACAGGGGGTGTTGAATGAGCAGTTCTTC
TRBV29-1	TRBJ2-7	once	.	CSVEDHQQGYSYEQYF	TGCAGCGTTGAAGATCATCAACAGGGATACTCCTACGAGCAGTACTTC